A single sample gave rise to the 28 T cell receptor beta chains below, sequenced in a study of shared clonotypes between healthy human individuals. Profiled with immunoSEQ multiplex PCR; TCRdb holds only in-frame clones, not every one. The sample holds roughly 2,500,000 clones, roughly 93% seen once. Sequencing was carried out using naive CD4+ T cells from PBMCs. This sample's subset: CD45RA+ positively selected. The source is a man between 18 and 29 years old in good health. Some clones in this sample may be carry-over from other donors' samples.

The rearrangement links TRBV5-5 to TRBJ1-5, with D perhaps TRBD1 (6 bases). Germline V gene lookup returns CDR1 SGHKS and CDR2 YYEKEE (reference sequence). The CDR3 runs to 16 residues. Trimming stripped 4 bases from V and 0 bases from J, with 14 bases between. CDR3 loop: CASSRRTEDSNQPQHF. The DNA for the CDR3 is TGTGCCAGCAGCCGTCGGACAGAAGATAGCAATCAGCCCCAGCATTTT. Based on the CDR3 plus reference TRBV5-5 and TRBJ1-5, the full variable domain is DAGVTQSPTHLIKTRGQQVTLRCSPISGHKSVSWYQQVLGQGPQFIFQYYEKEERGRGNFPDRFSARQFPNYSSELNVNALLLGDSALYLCASSRRTEDSNQPQHFGDGTRLSIL.

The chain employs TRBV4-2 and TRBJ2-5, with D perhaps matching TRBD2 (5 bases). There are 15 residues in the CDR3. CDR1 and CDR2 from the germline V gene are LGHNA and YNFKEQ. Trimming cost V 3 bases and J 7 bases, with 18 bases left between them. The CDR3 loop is CASSQVLEPRGTQYF. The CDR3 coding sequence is TGTGCCAGCAGCCAGGTACTAGAGCCCCGGGGGACCCAGTACTTC.

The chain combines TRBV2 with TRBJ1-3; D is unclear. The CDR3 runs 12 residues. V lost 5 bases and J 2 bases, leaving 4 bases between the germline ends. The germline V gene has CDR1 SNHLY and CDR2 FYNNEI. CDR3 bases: TGTGCCAGCAGTATGGCTGGAAACACCATATATTTT. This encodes CASSMAGNTIYF.

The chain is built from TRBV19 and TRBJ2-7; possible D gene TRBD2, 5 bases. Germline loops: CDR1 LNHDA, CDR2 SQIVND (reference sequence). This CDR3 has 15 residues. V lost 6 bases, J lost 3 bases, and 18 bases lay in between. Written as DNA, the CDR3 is TGTGCCAGTAGCTCCCTCCACTATCGGGGCTACGAGCAGTACTTC. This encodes CASSSLHYRGYEQYF.

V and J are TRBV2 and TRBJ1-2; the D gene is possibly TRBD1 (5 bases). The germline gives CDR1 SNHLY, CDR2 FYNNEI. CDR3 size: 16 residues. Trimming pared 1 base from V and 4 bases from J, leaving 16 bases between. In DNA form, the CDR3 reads TGTGCCAGCAGTGAAGGGCGTGGGGGATCCGGCTATGGCTACACCTTC. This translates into CASSEGRGGSGYGYTF.

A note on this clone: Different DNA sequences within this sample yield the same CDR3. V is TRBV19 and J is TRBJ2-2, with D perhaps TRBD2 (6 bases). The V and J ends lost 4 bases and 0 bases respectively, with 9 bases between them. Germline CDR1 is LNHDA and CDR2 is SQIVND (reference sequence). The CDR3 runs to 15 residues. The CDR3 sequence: CASSSGAANTGELFF. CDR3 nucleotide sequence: TGTGCCAGTAGTAGCGGGGCAGCGAACACCGGGGAGCTGTTTTTT.

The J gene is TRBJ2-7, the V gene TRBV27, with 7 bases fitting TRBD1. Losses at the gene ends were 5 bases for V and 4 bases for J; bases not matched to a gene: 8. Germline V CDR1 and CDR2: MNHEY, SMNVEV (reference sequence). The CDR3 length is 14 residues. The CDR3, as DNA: TGTGCCAGCAGTCCCAAAGACAGGGAGTACGAGCAGTACTTC. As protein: CASSPKDREYEQYF.

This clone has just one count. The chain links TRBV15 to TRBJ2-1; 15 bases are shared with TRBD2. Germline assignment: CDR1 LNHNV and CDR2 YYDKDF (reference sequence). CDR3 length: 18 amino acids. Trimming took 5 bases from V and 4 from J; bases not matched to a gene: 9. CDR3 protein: CATSSVDGTSGRYNEQFF. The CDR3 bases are TGTGCCACCAGCTCAGTCGACGGGACTAGCGGGAGGTACAATGAGCAGTTCTTC.

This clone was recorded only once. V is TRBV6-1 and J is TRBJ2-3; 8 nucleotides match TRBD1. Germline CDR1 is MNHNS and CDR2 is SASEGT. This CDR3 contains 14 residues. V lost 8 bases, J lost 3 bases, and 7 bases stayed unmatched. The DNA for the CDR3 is TGTGCCAGCTCCCAGGACAGGGTTACAGATACGCAGTATTTT. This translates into CASSQDRVTDTQYF.

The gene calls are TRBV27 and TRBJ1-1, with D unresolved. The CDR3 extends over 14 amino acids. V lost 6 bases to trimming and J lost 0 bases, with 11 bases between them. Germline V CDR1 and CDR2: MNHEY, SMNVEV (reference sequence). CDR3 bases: TGTGCCAGCAGACCTCCTTCATTGAACACTGAAGCTTTCTTT. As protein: CASRPPSLNTEAFF.

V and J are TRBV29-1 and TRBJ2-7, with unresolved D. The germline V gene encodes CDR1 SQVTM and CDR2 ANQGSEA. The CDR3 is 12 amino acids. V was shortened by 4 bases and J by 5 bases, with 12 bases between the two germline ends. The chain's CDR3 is CSVAGRGHEQYF. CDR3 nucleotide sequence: TGCAGCGTTGCTGGCAGAGGCCACGAGCAGTACTTC.

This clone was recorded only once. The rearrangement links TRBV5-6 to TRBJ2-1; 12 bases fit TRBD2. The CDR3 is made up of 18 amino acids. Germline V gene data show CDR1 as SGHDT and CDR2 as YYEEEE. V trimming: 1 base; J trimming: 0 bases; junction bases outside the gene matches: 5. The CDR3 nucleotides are TGTGCCAGCAGCTTGCGGACTAGCGGGGTAAGCTCCTACAATGAGCAGTTCTTC. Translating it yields CASSLRTSGVSSYNEQFF.

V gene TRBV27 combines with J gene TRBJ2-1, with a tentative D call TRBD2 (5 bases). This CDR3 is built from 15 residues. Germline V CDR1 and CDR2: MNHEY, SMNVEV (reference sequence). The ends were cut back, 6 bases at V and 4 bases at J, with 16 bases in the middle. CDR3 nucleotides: TGTGCCAGCAGGGCAAGGGAAAGGAGGTACAATGAGCAGTTCTTC. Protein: CASRARERRYNEQFF.

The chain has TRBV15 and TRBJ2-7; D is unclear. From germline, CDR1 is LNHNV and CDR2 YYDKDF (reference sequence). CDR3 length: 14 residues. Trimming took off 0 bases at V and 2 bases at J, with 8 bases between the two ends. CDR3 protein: CATSRDQTTYEQYF. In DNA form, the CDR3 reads TGTGCCACCAGCAGAGATCAGACCACCTACGAGCAGTACTTC.

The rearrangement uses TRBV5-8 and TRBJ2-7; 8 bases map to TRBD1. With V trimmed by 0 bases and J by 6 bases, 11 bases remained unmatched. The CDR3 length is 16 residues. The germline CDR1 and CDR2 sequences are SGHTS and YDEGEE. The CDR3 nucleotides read TGTGCCAGCAGCTTGGGACAGGGGATAACTCAGCGCGAGCAGTACTTC. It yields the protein CASSLGQGITQREQYF.

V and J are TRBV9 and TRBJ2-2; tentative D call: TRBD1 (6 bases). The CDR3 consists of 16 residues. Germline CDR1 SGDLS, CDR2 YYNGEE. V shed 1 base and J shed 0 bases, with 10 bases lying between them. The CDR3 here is CASSVSTGSNTGELFF. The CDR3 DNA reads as TGTGCCAGCAGCGTAAGCACAGGGTCGAACACCGGGGAGCTGTTTTTT.

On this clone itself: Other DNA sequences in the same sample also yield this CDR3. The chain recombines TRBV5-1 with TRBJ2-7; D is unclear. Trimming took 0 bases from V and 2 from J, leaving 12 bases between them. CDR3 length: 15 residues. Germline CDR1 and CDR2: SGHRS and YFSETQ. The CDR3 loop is CASSLGLPGAYEQYF. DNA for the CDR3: TGCGCCAGCAGCTTGGGGCTCCCTGGGGCCTACGAGCAGTACTTC.

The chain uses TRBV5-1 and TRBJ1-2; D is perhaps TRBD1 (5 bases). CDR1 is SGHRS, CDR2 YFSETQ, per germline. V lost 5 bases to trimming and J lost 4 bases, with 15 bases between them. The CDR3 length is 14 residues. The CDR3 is CASSAGAAGYGYTF. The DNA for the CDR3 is TGCGCCAGCAGTGCCGGGGCCGCCGGCTATGGCTACACCTTC.

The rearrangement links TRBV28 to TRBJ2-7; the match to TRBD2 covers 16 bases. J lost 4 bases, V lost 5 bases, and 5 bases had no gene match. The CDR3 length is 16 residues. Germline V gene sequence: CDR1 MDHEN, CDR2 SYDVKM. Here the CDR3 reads CASSPGTSGRAYEQYF. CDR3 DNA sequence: TGTGCCAGCAGTCCCGGGACTAGCGGGAGGGCTTACGAGCAGTACTTC.

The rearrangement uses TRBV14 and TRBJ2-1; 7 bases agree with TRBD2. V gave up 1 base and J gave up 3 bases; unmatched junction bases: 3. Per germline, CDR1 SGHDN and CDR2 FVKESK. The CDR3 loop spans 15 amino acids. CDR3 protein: CASSQGLAVYNEQFF. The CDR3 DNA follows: TGTGCCAGCAGCCAAGGCCTAGCGGTCTACAATGAGCAGTTCTTC.

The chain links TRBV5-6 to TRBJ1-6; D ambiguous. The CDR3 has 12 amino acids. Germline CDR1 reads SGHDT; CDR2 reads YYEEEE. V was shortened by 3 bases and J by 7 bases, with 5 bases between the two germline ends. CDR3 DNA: TGTGCCAGCAGCTGGATGAATTCACCCCTCCACTTT. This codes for CASSWMNSPLHF. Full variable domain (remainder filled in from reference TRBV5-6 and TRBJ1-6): DAGVTQSPTHLIKTRGQQVTLRCSPKSGHDTVSWYQQALGQGPQFIFQYYEEEERQRGNFPDRFSGHQFPNYSSELNVNALLLGDSALYLCASSWMNSPLHFGNGTRLTVT.

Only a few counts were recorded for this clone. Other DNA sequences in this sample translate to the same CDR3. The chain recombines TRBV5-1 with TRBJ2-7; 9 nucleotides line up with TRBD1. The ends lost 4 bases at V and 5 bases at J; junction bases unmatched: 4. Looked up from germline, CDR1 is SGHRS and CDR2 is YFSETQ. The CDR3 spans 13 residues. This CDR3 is CASSPGQGNEQYF. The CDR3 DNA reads TGCGCCAGCAGCCCGGGACAGGGCAACGAGCAGTACTTC.

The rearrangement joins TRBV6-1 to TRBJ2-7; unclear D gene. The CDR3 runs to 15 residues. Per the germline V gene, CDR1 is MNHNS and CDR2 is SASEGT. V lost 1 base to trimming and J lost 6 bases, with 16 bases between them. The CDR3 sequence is CASSEGTVRNGEQYF. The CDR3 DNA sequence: TGTGCCAGCAGTGAAGGAACCGTTAGAAACGGCGAGCAGTACTTC.

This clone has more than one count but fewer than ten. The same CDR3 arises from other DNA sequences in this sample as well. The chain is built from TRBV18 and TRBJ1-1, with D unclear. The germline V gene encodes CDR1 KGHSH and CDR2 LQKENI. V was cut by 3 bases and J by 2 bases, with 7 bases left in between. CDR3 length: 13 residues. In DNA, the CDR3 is TGTGCCAGCTCACCTCGGACCAACACTGAAGCTTTCTTT. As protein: CASSPRTNTEAFF.

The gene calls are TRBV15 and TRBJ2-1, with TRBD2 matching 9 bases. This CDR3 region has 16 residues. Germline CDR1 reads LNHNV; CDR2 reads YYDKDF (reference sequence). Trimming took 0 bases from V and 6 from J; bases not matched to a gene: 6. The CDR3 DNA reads TGTGCCACCAGCAGAGATATTAGCGGGAGAAGCAATGAGCAGTTCTTC. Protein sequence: CATSRDISGRSNEQFF.

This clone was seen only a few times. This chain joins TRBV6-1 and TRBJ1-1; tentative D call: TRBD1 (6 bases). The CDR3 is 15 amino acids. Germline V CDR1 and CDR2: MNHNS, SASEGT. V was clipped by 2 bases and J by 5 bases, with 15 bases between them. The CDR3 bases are TGTGCCAGCAGTGAACTGGGGGCAGGAGAGACTGAAGCTTTCTTT. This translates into CASSELGAGETEAFF.

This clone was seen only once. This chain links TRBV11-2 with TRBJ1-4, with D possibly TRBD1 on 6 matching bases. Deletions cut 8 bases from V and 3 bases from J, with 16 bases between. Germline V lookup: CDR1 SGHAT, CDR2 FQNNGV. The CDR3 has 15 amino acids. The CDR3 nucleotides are TGTGCCAGCCAACGGGGGGGCATGGCTAATGAAAAACTGTTTTTT. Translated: CASQRGGMANEKLFF. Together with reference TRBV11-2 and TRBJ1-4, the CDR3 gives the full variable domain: EAGVAQSPRYKIIEKRQSVAFWCNPISGHATLYWYQQILGQGPKLLIQFQNNGVVDDSQLPKDRFSAERLKGVDSTLKIQPAKLEDSAVYLCASQRGGMANEKLFFGSGTQLSVL.

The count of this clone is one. The CDR3, as DNA: TGCAGCGCCCGAGTTGTGAGCTCCTACAATGAGCAGTTCTTC. Amino acid sequence: CSARVVSSYNEQFF. V usage is TRBV29-1 and J usage is TRBJ2-1; no definite D call. The V end was cut by 7 bases, the J end by 0 bases, with 13 bases between. The CDR3 has 14 residues. CDR1 and CDR2 from the germline V gene are SQVTM and ANQGSEA.